The following is a T cell receptor beta chain sequence with its context. Its target is not known. Enrolled prospectively were adult allogeneic hematopoietic cell transplant recipients whose graft-versus-host disease was steroid-refractory. The sample belongs to a study of tissue T cells after allogeneic stem cell transplantation. Study-level background: Of the grafts for graft-versus-host disease patients, several were unmodified and three CD34-selected. Marrow was aspirated from iliac crest or spine when possible, post-mortem. Points from the study as a whole: TCR repertoires tracked anatomic similarity, regardless of disease or transplant status.

This CDR3 spans 14 amino acids. CDR1 and CDR2 (germline): PRHDT, FYEKMQ (reference sequence). V dropped 5 bases and J dropped 8; count of bases not matched to a gene: 9. Profiling relied on immunoSEQ multiplex PCR, and the TCRdb table lists in-frame clones only, not all of them. The repertoire has over a thousand clones, 85% of them found once; the top ten carry roughly 8.8%. This material consisted of blood, taken at autopsy. The chain uses TRBV13 and TRBJ2-3; 8 bases match TRBD2. This sequence originates from a male patient older than 55 with steroid-refractory graft-versus-host disease after an allogeneic stem cell transplant. Certain T cells may be donor cells from the graft. CDR3 bases: TGTGCCAGCAGCCTGGGACTAGTCGGGAGTACGCAGTATTTT. Protein product: CASSLGLVGSTQYF.